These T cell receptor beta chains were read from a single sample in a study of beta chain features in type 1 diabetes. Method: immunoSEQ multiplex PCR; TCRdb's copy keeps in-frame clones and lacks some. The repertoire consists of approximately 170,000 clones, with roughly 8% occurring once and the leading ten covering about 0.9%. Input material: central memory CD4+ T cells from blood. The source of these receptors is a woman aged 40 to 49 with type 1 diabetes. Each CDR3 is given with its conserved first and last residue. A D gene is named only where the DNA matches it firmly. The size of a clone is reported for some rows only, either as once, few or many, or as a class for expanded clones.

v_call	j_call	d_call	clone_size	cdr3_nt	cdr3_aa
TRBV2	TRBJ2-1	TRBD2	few	TGTGCCAGCAGGGGGACTAACTCGGGGAATGAGCAGTTCTTC	CASRGTNSGNEQFF
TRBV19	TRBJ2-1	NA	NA	TGTGCCAGTAGTATAGCGCAGGGCAATGAGCAGTTCTTC	CASSIAQGNEQFF
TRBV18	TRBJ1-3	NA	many	TGTGCCAGCTCACCACGGATAGACATCTCTGGAAACACCATATATTTT	CASSPRIDISGNTIYF
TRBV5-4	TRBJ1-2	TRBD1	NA	TGTGCCAGCAGCCTCCAACAGGGGGCTGGTGGCTACACCTTC	CASSLQQGAGGYTF
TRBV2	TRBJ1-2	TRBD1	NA	TGTGCCAGCAGTTATAATCAGGGGGATGGCTACACCTTC	CASSYNQGDGYTF
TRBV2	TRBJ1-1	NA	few	TGTGCCAGCAGTGAAAGGGGGGAGGGAACGAAAGCTTTCTTT	CASSERGEGTKAFF
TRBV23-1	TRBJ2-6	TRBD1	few	TGCGCCAACTTTTGGGGGGACAGGGGGCAATCTGGGGCCAACGTCCTGACTTTC	CANFWGDRGQSGANVLTF
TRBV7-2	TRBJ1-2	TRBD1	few	TGTGCCAGCAGCGGAGGGACAGGAGGAACCTTC	CASSGGTGGTF
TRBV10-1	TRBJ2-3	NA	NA	TGCGCCAGCAGTGAGTCCCGGGACTTCACAGATACGCAGTATTTT	CASSESRDFTDTQYF
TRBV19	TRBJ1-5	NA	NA	TGTGCCAGTAGTATAGCCTCGACCGGGTTCCTAGGTCAGCCCCAGCATTTT	CASSIASTGFLGQPQHF
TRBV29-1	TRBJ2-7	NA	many	TGCAGCGTAATCCCAACCGCGACAGGTCTTAACGAGCAGTACTTC	CSVIPTATGLNEQYF
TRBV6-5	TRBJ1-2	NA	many	TGTGCCAGCAGGGTGGGCAGGGCGGGAGGCTACACCTTC	CASRVGRAGGYTF
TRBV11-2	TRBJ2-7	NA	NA	TGTGCCAGCAGCTTAGACGGACAAAGGGAGCAGTACTTC	CASSLDGQREQYF
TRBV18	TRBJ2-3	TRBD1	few	TGTGCCAGCTCACCAGGGACAGGGGAAGATACGCAGTATTTT	CASSPGTGEDTQYF
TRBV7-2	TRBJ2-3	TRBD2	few	TGTGCCAGCAGCCGTAGGACTAGCGGGGACAGCACAGATACGCAGTATTTT	CASSRRTSGDSTDTQYF
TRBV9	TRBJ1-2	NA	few	TGTGCCAGCAGCGCTTGGGACACCTTCTCGGGCTACACCTTC	CASSAWDTFSGYTF
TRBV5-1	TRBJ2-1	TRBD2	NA	TGCGCCAGCAGTACCACGGGACTAGCGGGAACGGAGCAGTTCTTC	CASSTTGLAGTEQFF
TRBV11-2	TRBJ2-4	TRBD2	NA	TGTGCCAGCGCTAGGGGAGGGAACATTCAGTACTTC	CASARGGNIQYF
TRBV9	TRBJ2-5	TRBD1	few	TGTGCCAGCAGTGCCACAGGGGGCGCGGGGGAGACCCAGTACTTC	CASSATGGAGETQYF
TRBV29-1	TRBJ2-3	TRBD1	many	TGCAGCGTCTTAGGACAGGGGTTCACAGATACGCAGTATTTT	CSVLGQGFTDTQYF
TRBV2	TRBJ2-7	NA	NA	TGTGCCAGCAGCGCGGACAGGGAGGGGTACGAGCAGTACTTC	CASSADREGYEQYF
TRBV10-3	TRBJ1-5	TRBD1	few	TGTGCCATCGGCCGGGACAGGGGACTCAATCAGCCCCAGCATTTT	CAIGRDRGLNQPQHF
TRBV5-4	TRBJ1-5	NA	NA	TGCGCCAGCAGCCAAGAGAAGTCAGGGCGGCAGCCCCAGCATTTT	CASSQEKSGRQPQHF
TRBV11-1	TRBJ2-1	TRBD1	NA	TGTGCCAGCAGCCGGCAGGGGGCCCCAGGCTACAATGAGCAGTTCTTC	CASSRQGAPGYNEQFF
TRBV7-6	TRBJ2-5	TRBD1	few	TGTGCCAGCAGCCCTACAGGGGTGGGTTCCGGGACCCAGTACTTC	CASSPTGVGSGTQYF
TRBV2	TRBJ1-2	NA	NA	TGTGCCAGCAGTGCACAGGGTACCTATGGCTACACCTTC	CASSAQGTYGYTF
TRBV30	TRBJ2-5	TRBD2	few	TGTGCCAGTAGTCCCGGGGGACTAGCGGGCCAAGAGACCCAGTACTTC	CASSPGGLAGQETQYF
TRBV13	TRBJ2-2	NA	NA	TGTGCCAGCAGCTTAGACTGGGGGACACCCAACACCGGGGAGCTGTTTTTT	CASSLDWGTPNTGELFF
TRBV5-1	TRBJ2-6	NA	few	TGCGCCAGCAGCTATACAGTGTCCCGTGGGGCCAACGTCCTGACTTTC	CASSYTVSRGANVLTF
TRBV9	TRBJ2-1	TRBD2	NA	TGTGCCAGCAGCGTAGCGGGAGGGCCGGGAGATGAGCAGTTCTTC	CASSVAGGPGDEQFF
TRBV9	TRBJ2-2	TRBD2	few	TGTGCCAGCAGCGTCTCGACTAGCGGATCCGGGGAGCTGTTTTTT	CASSVSTSGSGELFF
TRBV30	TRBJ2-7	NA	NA	TGTGCCTGGAGTGATGGGGGCGAGTACGAGCAGTACTTC	CAWSDGGEYEQYF
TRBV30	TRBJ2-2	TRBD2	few	TGTGCCTGGAGACCTAGCGGGAGTGGGACCGGGGAGCTGTTTTTT	CAWRPSGSGTGELFF
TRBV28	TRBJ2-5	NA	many	TGTGCCAGCAGACTAAAAGAGACCCAGTACTTC	CASRLKETQYF